Listed below are T cell receptor beta chains from one sample, sequenced in a study of naive and memory T cell subsets. TCRdb fed the 5' RACE reads into MiXCR, producing one record per CDR3 protein. The table records tens of thousands of distinct CDR3 sequences, about 4% of them present only once. Receptors originate from a male donor in good health. Both conserved end residues are part of each CDR3. A D gene is named only where the DNA matches it firmly. Part of the rows lack a size; the others show once, few, many or a class for expanded clones.

-	TRBV2	-	TRBJ1-2	CASSEASGGYTF	TGTGCCAGCAGTGAGGCGTCGGGTGGCTACACCTTC
TRBD2	TRBV2	many	TRBJ2-3	CASSEALARSTDTQYF	TGTGCCAGCAGTGAAGCACTAGCGCGGAGCACAGATACGCAGTATTTT
TRBD1	TRBV29-1	many	TRBJ2-7	CSVEGTGASYEQYF	TGCAGCGTTGAGGGGACAGGAGCCTCCTACGAGCAGTACTTC
-	TRBV9	many	TRBJ2-3	CASSGSQGRGTDTQYF	TGTGCCAGCAGCGGTTCACAGGGAAGGGGCACAGATACGCAGTATTTT
TRBD1	TRBV7-2	medium-sized	TRBJ2-7	CASSLLGTGDYEQYF	TGTGCCAGCAGCTTATTAGGGACAGGGGACTACGAGCAGTACTTC
-	TRBV3-1	many	TRBJ2-2	CASSHRGTGELFF	TGTGCCAGCAGCCATAGGGGGACCGGGGAGCTGTTTTTT
-	TRBV4-3	many	TRBJ1-3	CASSQVSGTGNTIYF	TGCGCCAGCAGCCAAGTCTCAGGAACTGGAAACACCATATATTTT
-	TRBV7-9	many	TRBJ1-1	CASSLVGHGMNTEAFF	TGTGCCAGCAGCTTAGTAGGACATGGGATGAACACTGAAGCTTTCTTT
-	TRBV18	many	TRBJ2-5	CASSSDPTAGSQYF	TGTGCCAGCTCATCGGACCCGACTGCTGGTTCCCAGTACTTC
TRBD2	TRBV5-4	many	TRBJ2-5	CASTPSGAAKTQYF	TGTGCCAGCACCCCTAGCGGGGCTGCGAAGACCCAGTACTTC
TRBD2	TRBV25-1	many	TRBJ2-1	CASSELAGDEQFF	TGTGCCAGCAGTGAATTAGCGGGGGATGAGCAGTTCTTC
-	TRBV29-1	many	TRBJ2-1	CSVTGTQFYNEQFF	TGCAGCGTCACCGGGACGCAGTTCTACAATGAGCAGTTCTTC
-	TRBV5-1	many	TRBJ2-1	CASSRRDGSSYNEQFF	TGCGCCAGCAGCCGGAGGGACGGAAGCTCCTACAATGAGCAGTTCTTC
-	TRBV11-2	many	TRBJ2-1	CASSLGVGSYNEQFF	TGTGCCAGCAGCTTAGGGGTCGGCTCCTACAATGAGCAGTTCTTC
TRBD1	TRBV2	many	TRBJ2-5	CASSEGQGLSETQYF	TGTGCCAGCAGTGAGGGACAGGGTCTTTCGGAGACCCAGTACTTC
-	TRBV10-2	many	TRBJ1-5	CASTSSGPNQPQHF	TGCGCCAGCACCAGCTCAGGTCCCAATCAGCCCCAGCATTTT
-	TRBV29-1	many	TRBJ2-3	CSTERGFGTDTQYF	TGCAGCACTGAAAGGGGTTTCGGCACAGATACGCAGTATTTT
-	TRBV20-1	medium-sized	TRBJ2-3	CSARGQGTDTQYF	TGCAGTGCTAGAGGACAGGGCACAGATACGCAGTATTTT
TRBD1	TRBV6-6	many	TRBJ1-5	CASIISGGQGRDQPQHF	TGTGCCAGCATCATATCGGGGGGACAGGGCCGGGATCAGCCCCAGCATTTT
TRBD1	TRBV25-1	many	TRBJ1-3	CASSESGGPGGNTIYF	TGTGCCAGCAGTGAATCAGGGGGGCCGGGTGGAAACACCATATATTTT
TRBD2	TRBV29-1	many	TRBJ2-1	CSVSRLAGSSYNEQFF	TGCAGCGTTTCGCGCCTAGCGGGGAGCTCCTACAATGAGCAGTTCTTC
-	TRBV19	many	TRBJ2-5	CASSVTGTGQETQYF	TGTGCCAGTAGTGTGACAGGTACAGGCCAAGAGACCCAGTACTTC
-	TRBV29-1	many	TRBJ2-1	CSVEGGYNEQFF	TGCAGCGTTGAGGGAGGTTACAATGAGCAGTTCTTC
TRBD1	TRBV11-2	many	TRBJ2-3	CASSLLRQGQLQPDTQYF	TGTGCCAGCAGCTTACTACGACAGGGCCAACTCCAACCAGATACGCAGTATTTT
-	TRBV14	many	TRBJ2-1	CASGGSSYNEQFF	TGTGCCAGCGGGGGGAGCTCCTACAATGAGCAGTTCTTC
-	TRBV29-1	many	TRBJ2-1	CSVEDMEGTGSYNEQFF	TGCAGCGTTGAAGATATGGAGGGCACGGGATCCTACAATGAGCAGTTCTTC
-	TRBV9	many	TRBJ1-4	CASSAGRATNEKLFF	TGTGCCAGCAGCGCGGGGCGGGCAACTAATGAAAAACTGTTTTTT
TRBD2	TRBV29-1	many	TRBJ2-7	CSVYLAGIPDEQYF	TGCAGCGTTTACCTAGCGGGAATCCCCGACGAGCAGTACTTC
-	TRBV27	many	TRBJ2-7	CASGRAYEQYF	TGTGCCAGCGGTCGGGCCTACGAGCAGTACTTC
TRBD2	TRBV28	few	TRBJ2-7	CASSMTSGSGYEQYF	TGTGCCAGCAGCATGACTAGCGGGAGTGGCTACGAGCAGTACTTC
-	TRBV6-6	many	TRBJ2-7	CASSTASEYEQYF	TGTGCCAGCAGTACGGCTAGCGAGTACGAGCAGTACTTC
-	TRBV12-3/TRBV12-4	many	TRBJ2-3	CASSFRRQTSTDTQYF	TGTGCCAGCAGTTTTAGGCGACAGACTAGCACAGATACGCAGTATTTT
-	TRBV20-1	many	TRBJ2-7	CSARDPLGLASYEQYF	TGCAGTGCTAGAGATCCCTTAGGTCTAGCGAGCTACGAGCAGTACTTC
TRBD1	TRBV11-2	many	TRBJ1-2	CASSLDGTGYGYTF	TGTGCCAGCAGCTTAGATGGGACAGGGTATGGCTACACCTTC
-	TRBV29-1	few	TRBJ1-6	CSVSTSQSNNSPLHF	TGCAGCGTTTCGACTAGCCAATCTAATAATTCACCCCTCCACTTT
-	TRBV12-3/TRBV12-4	many	TRBJ1-1	CASSLLNPGLNTEAFF	TGTGCCAGCAGTTTACTAAATCCGGGACTGAACACTGAAGCTTTCTTT
TRBD2	TRBV28	many	TRBJ2-3	CASSSDRTSGFTDTQYF	TGTGCCAGCAGTTCCGATCGGACTAGCGGATTCACAGATACGCAGTATTTT
-	TRBV10-3	-	TRBJ1-2	CAISESFQDDGDTF	TGTGCCATCAGTGAGTCGTTCCAGGACGATGGCGACACCTTC
-	TRBV6-2/TRBV6-3	many	TRBJ1-1	CASSSVGTEAFF	TGTGCCAGCAGTTCTGTCGGCACTGAAGCTTTCTTT
-	TRBV12-3/TRBV12-4	many	TRBJ2-3	CASSSGGASEDTQYF	TGTGCCAGCAGTTCTGGGGGGGCCAGCGAAGATACGCAGTATTTT
-	TRBV10-3	many	TRBJ2-7	CAISEVTGYEQYF	TGTGCCATCAGTGAGGTAACAGGCTACGAGCAGTACTTC
-	TRBV3-1	many	TRBJ2-5	CASSPVEGKTQYF	TGTGCCAGCAGTCCCGTGGAGGGCAAGACCCAGTACTTC
-	TRBV7-6	few	TRBJ1-5	CASSLVPAMRGPGEGQPQHF	TGTGCCAGCAGCTTAGTCCCCGCGATGCGGGGTCCGGGGGAAGGTCAGCCCCAGCATTTT
-	TRBV27	few	TRBJ2-7	CASSPGGRHEQYF	TGTGCCAGCAGTCCGGGCGGTCGGCACGAGCAGTACTTC
-	TRBV28	many	TRBJ2-1	CASSPAWGKRGDEQFF	TGTGCCAGCAGTCCCGCGTGGGGGAAGCGCGGGGATGAGCAGTTCTTC
TRBD2	TRBV7-2	many	TRBJ2-1	CASSLVSGGVWDEQFF	TGTGCCAGCAGCTTAGTTAGCGGGGGGGTGTGGGATGAGCAGTTCTTC
-	TRBV29-1	many	TRBJ1-1	CSVVIQPNTEAFF	TGCAGCGTTGTCATACAGCCAAACACTGAAGCTTTCTTT
-	TRBV30	many	TRBJ2-1	CAWSAGLYNEQFF	TGTGCCTGGAGTGCGGGGCTATACAATGAGCAGTTCTTC
TRBD1	TRBV29-1	many	TRBJ2-7	CSATGTGGDEQYF	TGCAGCGCAACCGGGACAGGGGGGGACGAGCAGTACTTC
-	TRBV13	many	TRBJ2-1	CASSTPSPANEQFF	TGTGCCAGCAGCACTCCGTCCCCGGCAAATGAGCAGTTCTTC
TRBD1	TRBV5-1	many	TRBJ1-5	CASSQGQTGGKQPQHF	TGCGCCAGCAGCCAGGGTCAAACAGGGGGAAAACAGCCCCAGCATTTT
-	TRBV28	many	TRBJ1-4	CATIHGVYREKLFF	TGTGCCACGATCCACGGGGTCTATAGGGAAAAACTGTTTTTT
-	TRBV2	many	TRBJ1-1	CASSIPAGQLNTEAFF	TGTGCCAGCAGTATCCCGGCCGGACAGCTGAACACTGAAGCTTTCTTT
TRBD1	TRBV6-1	medium-sized	TRBJ2-1	CASSSGTVTSYNEQFF	TGTGCCAGCAGCTCCGGGACAGTTACCTCCTACAATGAGCAGTTCTTC
TRBD1	TRBV11-1	many	TRBJ1-1	CASSSDRGDTEAFF	TGTGCCAGCAGTTCCGACAGGGGCGACACTGAAGCTTTCTTT
-	TRBV10-2	many	TRBJ2-3	CASSEFGVGTDTQYF	TGCGCCAGCAGTGAGTTTGGGGTCGGTACAGATACGCAGTATTTT
TRBD1	TRBV28	many	TRBJ2-7	CASSLQRTGFNEQYF	TGTGCCAGCAGTTTACAAAGGACAGGGTTTAACGAGCAGTACTTC